This T cell receptor beta chain was observed in a study of T cell responses to AZD1222 COVID-19 vaccine. Study-wide results and limits: Receipt of two AZD1222 doses was followed by a rise in Spike-specific TCR breadth and depth. At baseline, seropositivity was found in only six or seven AZD1222 recipients.

Some clones are missing from TCRdb's copy, which holds only in-frame ones; the method was immunoSEQ multiplex PCR. The sample carries approximately 170,000 clones, roughly 89% recorded once. V lost 9 bases, J lost 0 bases, and 10 bases lay in between. The CDR3 is made up of 14 amino acids. Germline V gene lookup returns CDR1 KGHDR and CDR2 SFDVKD. This clone appeared a single time. Antigen unknown. The clonotype originates from an adult in good health. The chain carries TRBV24-1 and TRBJ2-2; no reliable D call. The sample was peripheral blood, taken on day 0 of AZD1222 vaccination. The CDR3 sequence is CATGVGPNTGELFF. CDR3 DNA: TGTGCCACCGGGGTAGGTCCGAACACCGGGGAGCTGTTTTTT.